This T cell receptor (beta chain) was retrieved from a study of blood T cell repertoires in COVID-19. At the level of the study: The origin of the acute and convalescent COVID-19 samples was the United States, Italy and Spain. T cells, B-cell-depleted T cells, or PBMCs supplied cDNA or gDNA.

Germline V gives CDR1 LGHDT, CDR2 YNNKEL (reference sequence). The CDR3 runs 15 residues. Trimming removed 4 bases from V and 5 bases from J; junction bases left unmatched: 4. The protocol was immunoSEQ multiplex PCR, while the TCRdb copy is restricted to in-frame clones and leaves out a portion. The sample has around 130,000 clones, 70% to 90% seen once. The TCR comes from an older man with active COVID-19. The chain couples TRBV3-1 (or the pseudogene TRBV3-2) to TRBJ2-1; 11 bases map to TRBD2. Sequenced material: peripheral blood. The CDR3 nucleotides read TGTGCCAGCAGCCTTAGCGGGAGGGTTCACAATGAGCAGTTCTTC. Translation: CASSLSGRVHNEQFF.